These 11 T cell receptor beta chains share one sample of origin, sequenced in a study of shared clonotypes between healthy human individuals (dated by TCRdb to 2018 to 2020). Library construction relied on the immunoSEQ multiplex PCR assay. In TCRdb, the immuneACCESS table is reduced to in-frame sequences with V and J assigned. These tables do not hold every clone; where another copy was compared, an unresolved V gene accounts for under half, and the others remain unexplained. For this sample the table gives fewer than 2.5 million clones, of which over 85% were detected only once. The ten largest clones add up to about 0.38% of the sample. Sequencing was carried out using naive CD4+ T cells from PBMCs. Reading the label with the study, this specimen's cell subset or site is: CD45RA+ positively selected. Receptors were obtained from a man younger than 35 in good health. Some clones in this sample may be carry-over from other donors' samples.

The chain links TRBV7-9 to TRBJ1-1; the D is unclear. Trimming shortened V by 9 bases and J by 0 bases, and 14 bases separated the two germline ends. CDR1 and CDR2 from the germline V gene are SEHNR and FQNEAQ (reference sequence). The CDR3 length is 14 residues. CDR3 amino acids: CASGPVAVNTEAFF. DNA for the CDR3: TGTGCCAGTGGACCGGTGGCGGTGAACACTGAAGCTTTCTTT.

This chain uses TRBV5-1 with TRBJ2-1; 13 bases are a match to TRBD2. V lost 3 bases, J lost 8 bases, and 5 bases stayed unmatched. Germline assignment: CDR1 SGHRS and CDR2 YFSETQ. The CDR3 contains 15 residues. The CDR3 reads CASSSGLAGNDEQFF. The DNA of the CDR3 is TGCGCCAGCAGCTCGGGACTAGCGGGAAACGATGAGCAGTTCTTC. The full variable domain, its missing parts supplied by reference TRBV5-1 and TRBJ2-1, is KAGVTQTPRYLIKTRGQQVTLSCSPISGHRSVSWYQQTPGQGLQFLFEYFSETQRNKGNFPGRFSGRQFSNSRSEMNVSTLELGDSALYLCASSSGLAGNDEQFFGPGTRLTVL.

This clone was recorded once. The genes are TRBV5-6 and TRBJ2-3; unclear D gene. The CDR3 is 14 amino acids. V shed 0 bases and J shed 2 bases, with 7 bases lying between them. CDR1 and CDR2 (germline): SGHDT, YYEEEE. CDR3 nucleotide sequence: TGTGCCAGCAGCTTGGGTCTAGTCACAGATACGCAGTATTTT. Residues: CASSLGLVTDTQYF.

The rearrangement links TRBV5-8 to TRBJ1-2; D gene unclear. Between the trimmed V and J ends, which lost 6 bases and 8 bases, there was a span of 20 bases. Germline V gene data show CDR1 as SGHTS and CDR2 as YDEGEE. The CDR3 length is 14 residues. CDR3 protein: CASIPGSGKGGYTF. For the CDR3, the DNA is TGTGCCAGCATTCCAGGAAGCGGGAAGGGCGGCTACACCTTC.

This chain links TRBV19 with TRBJ1-1; TRBD1 agrees at 7 bases. With 7 bases clipped from V and 5 bases from J, the junction kept 13 bases outside the gene matches. CDR3 length equals 15 residues. Germline assignment: CDR1 LNHDA and CDR2 SQIVND (reference sequence). As DNA, the CDR3 is TGTGCCAGTACCCTTCGTTCGCAGGGGGGTACTGAAGCTTTCTTT. It yields the protein CASTLRSQGGTEAFF.

The chain employs TRBV19 and TRBJ2-7, with D perhaps being TRBD1 or TRBD2 (5 bases each). There are 14 residues in the CDR3. Germline-derived CDR1 and CDR2 are LNHDA and SQIVND (reference sequence). Between the trimmed V and J ends, which lost 4 bases and 2 bases, there was a span of 12 bases. The CDR3 coding sequence is TGTGCCAGTAGTAGCCTAGTGGGGGCCTACGAGCAGTACTTC. Translating gives CASSSLVGAYEQYF.

The gene calls are TRBV6-1 and TRBJ1-3, with D unresolved. CDR3 length equals 15 residues. V gave up 7 bases and J gave up 1 base, with 14 bases separating them. Germline assignment: CDR1 MNHNS and CDR2 SASEGT. This CDR3 is CASMGTHRSGNTIYF. CDR3 nucleotide sequence: TGTGCCAGCATGGGCACCCACCGATCTGGAAACACCATATATTTT.

The chain carries TRBV6-6 and TRBJ2-7, with D perhaps TRBD1 (6 bases). The V gene lost 7 bases and the J gene lost 2 bases, with 12 bases spanning the gap. There are 13 residues in the CDR3. CDR1 and CDR2 from the germline V gene are MNHNY and SVGAGI (reference sequence). In DNA form, the CDR3 reads TGTGCCAGCAACAGGGACAATACCTACGAGCAGTACTTC. It yields the protein CASNRDNTYEQYF.

CDR3 protein: CASSYLSSGRGGEQFF. The DNA of the CDR3 is TGTGCCAGCAGTTACCTATCTAGCGGGAGAGGGGGTGAGCAGTTCTTC. V and J are TRBV6-5 and TRBJ2-1, with 10 positions matching TRBD2. The germline CDR1 and CDR2 sequences are MNHEY and SVGAGI. J was trimmed by 9 bases and V by 2 bases; bases with no gene match: 10. The CDR3 consists of 16 residues.

The chain combines TRBV18 with TRBJ1-3, with D unresolved. This CDR3 is 15 amino acids long. Germline loops: CDR1 KGHSH, CDR2 LQKENI. Deletions cut 6 bases from V and 0 bases from J, with 12 bases between. CDR3 in DNA: TGTGCCAGCTCGGCGGGCGCCTCCTCTGGAAACACCATATATTTT. Its translation is CASSAGASSGNTIYF.

V usage is TRBV4-2 and J usage is TRBJ2-5, with TRBD2 as a possible D gene (7 bases). V lost 0 bases to trimming and J lost 5 bases, with 13 bases between them. In germline, CDR1 is LGHNA, CDR2 YNFKEQ. The CDR3 is 15 amino acids. For the CDR3, the DNA is TGTGCCAGCAGCCAAGATTTGGGGAGGGGGGAGACCCAGTACTTC. Amino acid sequence: CASSQDLGRGETQYF.